These 13 T cell receptor beta chains were sequenced from one sample in a study of blood T cell repertoires in COVID-19. The method was immunoSEQ multiplex PCR; TCRdb's version includes in-frame clones alone and lacks a portion of them. The data show hundreds of thousands of clones, approximately 90% seen once. Sequencing input: peripheral blood. The source is a woman aged 18-35 years with acute or convalescent COVID-19.

The rearrangement uses TRBV5-4 and TRBJ1-3, with 7 bases lining up with TRBD1. Losses at the gene ends were 3 bases for V and 2 bases for J; bases not matched to a gene: 2. This CDR3 has 14 residues. Germline CDR1 reads SGHNT; CDR2 reads YYREEE (reference sequence). The CDR3 DNA is TGTGCCAGCAGCTCGACAGGGACTGGAAACACCATATATTTT. Translation: CASSSTGTGNTIYF.

J is TRBJ1-3 and V is TRBV24-1, with TRBD1 matching 9 bases. With 4 bases clipped from V and 3 bases from J, the junction kept 9 bases outside the gene matches. This CDR3 is 17 amino acids long. Looked up from germline, CDR1 is KGHDR and CDR2 is SFDVKD. CDR3 in amino acids: CATSDRTGVSYGNTIYF. CDR3 DNA sequence: TGTGCCACCAGTGACCGGACAGGGGTGAGCTATGGAAACACCATATATTTT.

The chain carries TRBV3-1 (or the pseudogene TRBV3-2) and TRBJ1-1; unclear D gene. The CDR3 is made up of 13 amino acids. V was cut by 4 bases and J by 1 base, with 7 bases left in between. Germline loops: CDR1 LGHDT, CDR2 YNNKEL (reference sequence). The CDR3 here is CASSPRGNTEAFF. CDR3 nucleotide sequence: TGTGCCAGCAGCCCCCGGGGGAACACTGAAGCTTTCTTT.

The chain links TRBV6-2 or TRBV6-3 to TRBJ1-3, with D uncertain. V was cut by 3 bases and J by 0 bases, with 9 bases left in between. Germline lookup yields CDR1 MNHEY and CDR2 SVGEGT. This CDR3 has 15 residues. CDR3 amino acids: CASSYGGVSGNTIYF. The CDR3, as DNA: TGTGCCAGCAGTTATGGAGGCGTCTCTGGAAACACCATATATTTT.

This chain uses TRBV6-5 with TRBJ1-2, with D perhaps matching TRBD1 (6 bases). The CDR3 consists of 14 residues. Germline assignment: CDR1 MNHEY and CDR2 SVGAGI. V shed 0 bases and J shed 3 bases, with 8 bases lying between them. CDR3 sequence reads: CASSYSDRYYGYTF. In DNA form, the CDR3 reads TGTGCCAGCAGTTACTCCGACAGGTACTATGGCTACACCTTC.

The chain couples TRBV5-5 to TRBJ1-2, with a weak D call TRBD1 (5 bases). V dropped 7 bases and J dropped 5 bases, with 21 bases sitting between them. The V gene's germline CDR1 is SGHKS and CDR2 YYEKEE (reference sequence). The CDR3 runs to 15 residues. The CDR3 is CASSALQTVPYGYTF. The CDR3 coding sequence is TGTGCCAGCTCCGCACTACAGACAGTACCATATGGCTACACCTTC. The entire variable domain, with the rest obtained from reference TRBV5-5 and TRBJ1-2, is as follows: DAGVTQSPTHLIKTRGQQVTLRCSPISGHKSVSWYQQVLGQGPQFIFQYYEKEERGRGNFPDRFSARQFPNYSSELNVNALLLGDSALYLCASSALQTVPYGYTFGSGTRLTVV.

The chain couples TRBV14 to TRBJ1-2, with 9 bases identical to TRBD1. With V trimmed by 4 bases and J by 3 bases, 9 bases remained unmatched. Germline V gives CDR1 SGHDN, CDR2 FVKESK. There are 16 residues in the CDR3. Here the CDR3 DNA reads TGTGCCAGCAGCCCAACAAAGGGACAGGGCTACTATGGCTACACCTTC. It specifies CASSPTKGQGYYGYTF.

The chain joins TRBV24-1 to TRBJ2-3; 8 bases agree with TRBD2. V lost 6 bases to trimming and J lost 0 bases; unmatched junction nucleotides: 7. Germline V lookup: CDR1 KGHDR, CDR2 SFDVKD. This CDR3 spans 16 amino acids. The CDR3 sequence is CATSLTGGESTDTQYF. CDR3 DNA sequence: TGTGCCACCAGTTTAACCGGGGGGGAAAGCACAGATACGCAGTATTTT.

This clone was detected only once. The J gene is TRBJ1-6, the V gene TRBV18; perhaps TRBD1 as D (5 bases). The V end lost 0 bases, the J end lost 7 bases, and 10 bases lay between the germline ends. The V gene's germline CDR1 is KGHSH and CDR2 LQKENI. The CDR3 has 15 amino acids. DNA for the CDR3: TGTGCCAGCTCACCACCAAACAGACAGAATTCACCCCTCCACTTT. Protein sequence: CASSPPNRQNSPLHF.

The CDR3 nucleotides read TGTGCCAGCAGGCGGGACGCCGTCCCCTACGAGCAGTACTTC. It codes for CASRRDAVPYEQYF. The rearrangement uses TRBV13 and TRBJ2-7; possible D gene TRBD2, 6 bases. V lost 6 bases and J 2 bases, leaving 14 bases between the germline ends. CDR1 PRHDT and CDR2 FYEKMQ come from the germline V gene (reference sequence). The CDR3 consists of 14 residues.

CDR3 bases: TGCGCCAGCAGCTTACCAGGATTATCCTACGAGCAGTACTTC. Translation: CASSLPGLSYEQYF. This rearrangement joins TRBV5-1 to TRBJ2-7; D is unclear. The germline CDR1 and CDR2 sequences are SGHRS and YFSETQ. There are 14 residues in the CDR3. V lost 2 bases, J lost 1 base, and 10 bases lay in between.

Only a few counts were recorded for this clone. V is TRBV3-1 (or the pseudogene TRBV3-2) and J is TRBJ1-1, with TRBD1 as a possible D gene (5 bases). CDR3 length: 14 amino acids. Trimming shortened V by 4 bases and J by 1 base, and 10 bases separated the two germline ends. Germline CDR1 LGHDT, CDR2 YNNKEL (reference sequence). CDR3 region: CASSPGLWNTEAFF. In DNA form, the CDR3 reads TGTGCCAGCAGCCCGGGACTCTGGAACACTGAAGCTTTCTTT.

The genes are TRBV3-1 (or the pseudogene TRBV3-2) and TRBJ1-2, with TRBD1 as a possible D gene (5 bases). This CDR3 comprises 12 residues. Germline V CDR1 and CDR2: LGHDT, YNNKEL (reference sequence). V lost 4 bases, J lost 8 bases, and 11 bases lay in between. The CDR3 DNA follows: TGTGCCAGCAGCCCAGACAGTCAAGGCTACACCTTC. This translates into CASSPDSQGYTF.